The entry below describes one T cell receptor beta chain. The antigen it binds to is not known. There are no base qualities to consult, and no much larger clone falls within one base. The 39 donors, aged roughly 6 to 95 years, were systemically healthy Caucasian individuals from Russia. Ten milliliters of peripheral blood were drawn from each donor into EDTA-treated Vacutainer tubes. Ficoll-Paque density-gradient centrifugation was used to isolate PBMCs, with at least 6.5 million per sample. Total RNA, at least 6 micrograms per sample, was extracted from PBMCs with Trizol reagent. For every donor, flow cytometry on a PBMC aliquot measured the percentage of naive CD45RAhigh/CD27high T cells. Library preparation was by 5' RACE. Instrument on record: Illumina HiSeq 2500. A second PCR of about 7 to 12 cycles was run with a J-beta primer mix and a sample-barcoded 5' primer. Each TCR beta cDNA molecule received a unique molecular identifier from a template-switch 5' adaptor carrying 12 random nucleotides. At least 3 million CDR3-containing paired-end reads were obtained from each sample. The Mint cDNA synthesis kit, primed by a TRBC-specific oligonucleotide, was used to synthesize first-strand cDNA from all RNA. After uracil-DNA glycosylase treatment, a first 18-cycle PCR used universal primers M1SS and BC2_uni_R on all cDNA. Per the source publication's procedure: For normalization, 1 million high-quality reads were randomly selected from each sample, with every read carrying a distinct molecular identifier. Instead of being binned into consensus sequences, reads that shared molecular identifiers were thrown out. CDR3 identification, clonotype clustering and error correction used MiTCR with a Q25 quality threshold and the strictest error-elimination algorithm. A nonparametric unseen species model with Euler transformation was used to estimate lower-bound total TCR beta diversity. The raw public reads went through TCRdb reprocessing: fastp at Q25, MiXCR clone calling, in-frame beta chains kept. For every CDR3 protein sequence, its rows merge into one entry that carries the most common genes and DNA. Clone size and V and J calls follow TCRdb, not the original study. A total of about 1,500,000 distinct CDR3 sequences appear in this sample, roughly 27% of them only once. The ten largest account for approximately 7.7% of the sample.

The data belong to a study of blood T cells in healthy people across ages (dated by TCRdb to the mid-2010s). General notes on the study: In model experiments, roughly one uniquely barcoded TCR beta cDNA molecule per two T cells was captured by template switching. The study measured age-related changes in TCR beta repertoire diversity using deep sequencing normalized with unique cDNA molecular identifiers. The donors were divided into four age groups: young (average approximately 17 years), middle-aged (about 41), aged (roughly 66) and long-lived (nearly 85). Donors of different ages were randomly distributed across sequencing lanes to avoid experimental bias. For two donors (one aged 18 to 29 and one aged 80 or older), the study analyzed two additional independent replicas of 1 million unique cDNA reads from the same blood draw.

CDR3 length: 12 amino acids, cysteine to phenylalanine. Only the CDR3 portion is preserved as DNA: 36 bases, with reading frame beginning at the first base. At the junction V is shortened by 6 bases and J by 13 bases; bases outside the gene matches: 8. CDR1 DFQATT and CDR2 SNEGSKA were looked up in the germline V gene (reference sequence). On the study overall, not on this receptor specifically: The long-lived group showed more naive CD4+ T cells, fewer expanded clones and increased TCR diversity than the aged group, suggesting age selection. Estimates of total diversity based on one million sequenced T cells were regarded as lower bounds and as underestimates. Because profiling used bulk unsorted PBMCs, naive and antigen-experienced compartments could not be compared conclusively. Because donor CMV infection status was unknown, age-related changes in expanded clonotypes were potentially confounded. As age increased, observed TCR beta diversity per million T cells dropped in a roughly linear way, and a significant reduction was already evident by age around 41. Observed TCR beta diversity correlated strongly with the percentage of naive T cells measured by flow cytometry.

This sequence was found in a woman aged 25-40 years in good health. The rearrangement joined TRBV20-1 to TRBJ2-4, with 11 bases in between that match TRBD2. The sample was blood. The CDR3 region: CSAPLAGDAQYF. The nucleotides are TGCAGTGCCCCACTAGCGGGAGATGCGCAGTACTTC.